The present entry profiles one T cell receptor beta chain with its context. The target antigen is unknown. Investigators reverse transcribed all isolated RNA, so they sequenced expressed TCRB transcripts. Some clones are missing from TCRdb's copy, which holds only in-frame ones; the method was immunoSEQ multiplex PCR. Of approximately 250,000 clones listed, over 9.5% are singletons. The data originate from a study of beta chain features in type 1 diabetes. Study conclusions and caveats: Among all four CD4+ subsets, Type 1 diabetes patients had TCRB CDR3s that were moderately but significantly shorter. Sampled from patients, naive, central memory and Treg TCRB repertoires appeared more similar than those sampled from healthy donors.

The clonotype comes from a woman aged 18-29 years in good health. Sequenced material: naive CD4+ T cells from blood.

The CDR3 spells CASSVGPAGGQDEQFF. The CDR3 DNA reads as TGTGCCAGCAGCGTAGGTCCAGCGGGGGGGCAGGATGAGCAGTTCTTC. V gene TRBV9 combines with J gene TRBJ2-1, with 10 nucleotides matching TRBD2. Germline CDR1 and CDR2: SGDLS and YYNGEE. V lost 0 bases to trimming and J lost 8 bases; unmatched junction nucleotides: 8. This CDR3 contains 16 residues.